The present T cell receptor beta chain was sequenced within a study of blood T cell repertoires in COVID-19. This CDR3 comprises 13 residues. Trimming removed 3 bases from V and 9 bases from J; junction bases left unmatched: 8. Germline CDR1 is SQVTM and CDR2 is ANQGSEA. In the source study's methods: Scientists estimated how many nucleated cells there were by amplifying reference gene primers. Sequenced by immunoSEQ multiplex PCR; TCRdb stores in-frame clones only, minus some. That table gives V, J and clone size, and the DNA gave D and trimming. Among over 50,000 clones listed, about 91% were seen once.

The chain joins TRBV29-1 to TRBJ2-1, with TRBD2 identical over 7 bases. The sequencing sample was made of peripheral blood. The receptor was derived from a man aged 45-65 years with active COVID-19. CDR3 sequence (DNA): TGCAGCGTTGATGGGGAGGGGAGGGGTGAGCAGTTCTTC. Translation gives CSVDGEGRGEQFF.